Listed here are 22 T cell receptor beta chains from one sample, sequenced in a study of radiotherapy plus CTLA-4 blockade in lung cancer. The assay was immunoSEQ multiplex PCR, and TCRdb's table has in-frame clones only and misses some. The table shows roughly 90,000 clones, with just over 85% occurring only once. The source material was peripheral blood, sampled from a patient treated with radiotherapy plus ipilimumab. Receptor source: a human donor with non-small cell lung cancer that progressed on radiotherapy plus ipilimumab.

The V call is TRBV5-4, the J call TRBJ2-1; 12 nucleotides align to TRBD2. The CDR3 spans 15 residues. CDR1 SGHNT and CDR2 YYREEE come from the germline V gene (reference sequence). V lost 0 bases to trimming and J lost 7 bases; unmatched junction nucleotides: 2. CDR3 bases: TGTGCCAGCAGCTTGGGGACTAGCGGGATGAATGAGCAGTTCTTC. This encodes CASSLGTSGMNEQFF.

The chain is built from TRBV5-4 and TRBJ1-3; 10 bases map to TRBD1. The CDR3 sequence is 15 residues long. CDR1 is SGHNT and CDR2 is YYREEE in the germline V gene (reference sequence). J was trimmed by 4 bases and V by 4 bases; bases with no gene match: 5. The CDR3 loop reads CASSQGQGKGNTIYF. The CDR3 nucleotides are TGTGCCAGCAGCCAGGGACAGGGGAAAGGAAACACCATATATTTT.

The V gene is TRBV2, the J gene TRBJ2-7; 9 nucleotides align to TRBD1. The junction had 5 bases not matched to a gene; V was cut back by 6 bases and J by 2 bases. The CDR3 sequence is 14 residues long. The V gene's germline CDR1 is SNHLY and CDR2 FYNNEI. The CDR3 sequence: CASRPGQGTYEQYF. CDR3 DNA sequence: TGTGCCAGCAGGCCGGGACAGGGAACCTACGAGCAGTACTTC.

This sequence joins TRBV18 and TRBJ2-3; 11 nucleotides align to TRBD1. Per the germline V gene, CDR1 is KGHSH and CDR2 is LQKENI. J gave up 3 bases and V 8 bases, and 4 bases lay outside the gene matches. This CDR3 is built from 14 residues. The chain's CDR3 is CASHRDRGTDTQYF. CDR3 nucleotides: TGTGCCAGCCACCGGGACAGGGGGACAGATACGCAGTATTTT.

The CDR3 here is CASSTVSYPQSRANVLTF. The CDR3 nucleotides are TGTGCCAGCAGCACCGTGTCTTACCCACAAAGTCGGGCCAACGTCCTGACTTTC. The chain employs TRBV7-8 and TRBJ2-6; D gene unclear. V was clipped by 5 bases and J by 5 bases, with 22 bases between them. The CDR3 totals 18 residues. Germline V gives CDR1 SGHVS, CDR2 FQNEAQ.

The V gene is TRBV10-1, the J gene TRBJ2-3; D tentatively fits TRBD1 or TRBD2 (5 bases each). The CDR3 sequence is 14 residues long. Germline CDR1 is WNHNN and CDR2 is SYGVQD (reference sequence). V was shortened by 2 bases and J by 6 bases, with 12 bases between the two germline ends. CDR3 region: CASSEVRGLDTQYF. As DNA, the CDR3 is TGCGCCAGCAGTGAGGTACGGGGCCTGGATACGCAGTATTTT.

This clone was recorded a few times. The V and J genes are TRBV4-2 and TRBJ1-2; TRBD1 matches at 7 bases. Germline assignment: CDR1 LGHNA and CDR2 YNFKEQ. This CDR3 spans 14 amino acids. The J segment lost 8 bases and the V segment lost 2 bases, leaving 8 bases of the junction unmatched. This CDR3 is CASSQQGTARGYTF. CDR3 bases: TGTGCCAGCAGCCAACAGGGGACAGCAAGGGGCTACACCTTC.

The chain joins TRBV23-1 to TRBJ1-1; a weak D match, TRBD1 (5 bases). TRBV23-1 is filed as an ORF, its function uncertain. Trimming took 4 bases from V and 0 from J, leaving 24 bases between them. This CDR3 spans 19 amino acids. CDR3 residues: CASSPRQNTQALMNTEAFF. The CDR3 nucleotides read TGCGCCAGCAGTCCACGACAGAATACACAGGCGCTTATGAACACTGAAGCTTTCTTT.

The chain links TRBV4-1 to TRBJ2-2, with 8 nucleotides matching TRBD2. J was trimmed by 0 bases and V by 5 bases; bases with no gene match: 8. Germline V gene lookup returns CDR1 MGHRA and CDR2 YSYEKL. The CDR3 has 17 amino acids. The CDR3 sequence: CASSSRAGETNTGELFF. CDR3 nucleotides: TGCGCCAGCAGCTCGAGAGCGGGAGAGACGAACACCGGGGAGCTGTTTTTT.

V and J are TRBV9 and TRBJ2-1; 10 bases line up with TRBD2. V was pared by 0 bases and J by 1 base, with 4 bases of the junction left unmatched. Per germline, CDR1 SGDLS and CDR2 YYNGEE. The CDR3 has 17 amino acids. The CDR3 loop is CASSVVPSGSSYNEQFF. CDR3 DNA sequence: TGTGCCAGCAGCGTAGTACCTAGCGGGAGTTCCTACAATGAGCAGTTCTTC.

This chain joins TRBV2 and TRBJ2-2; D gene unclear. This CDR3 is 13 amino acids long. The germline V gene has CDR1 SNHLY and CDR2 FYNNEI. V gave up 4 bases and J gave up 1 base, with 4 bases separating them. The CDR3 loop reads CASSVGNTGELFF. The CDR3 DNA reads as TGTGCCAGCAGTGTTGGGAACACCGGGGAGCTGTTTTTT.

This clone appeared many times. The V gene is TRBV29-1, the J gene TRBJ1-1; D remains unclear. Germline V gene data show CDR1 as SQVTM and CDR2 as ANQGSEA. Deletions cut 6 bases from V and 0 bases from J, with 14 bases between. The CDR3 is made up of 14 amino acids. In nucleotides, the CDR3 is TGCAGCGTAAAACACAGAGCAATGAACACTGAAGCTTTCTTT. Translating gives CSVKHRAMNTEAFF.

The chain carries TRBV5-1 and TRBJ2-5; 11 positions match TRBD2. The germline gives CDR1 SGHRS, CDR2 YFSETQ. The length of the CDR3 is 15 residues. V was clipped by 4 bases and J by 2 bases; unmatched bases: 4. CDR3 sequence reads: CASSPRLAGQETQYF. The CDR3 DNA follows: TGCGCCAGCAGCCCAAGACTAGCGGGACAAGAGACCCAGTACTTC.

The gene calls are TRBV18 and TRBJ2-2; D is unclear. V was shortened by 3 bases and J by 4 bases, with 12 bases between the two germline ends. The CDR3 consists of 15 residues. Germline V gene lookup returns CDR1 KGHSH and CDR2 LQKENI. CDR3: CASSPWPSGTGELFF. DNA for the CDR3: TGTGCCAGCTCACCTTGGCCATCGGGCACCGGGGAGCTGTTTTTT.

The chain links TRBV5-1 to TRBJ2-7; 11 nucleotides line up with TRBD2. The CDR3 sequence is 13 residues long. Germline V CDR1 and CDR2: SGHRS, YFSETQ. V was clipped by 5 bases and J by 5 bases; unmatched bases: 3. CDR3 in DNA: TGCGCCAGCAGACTAGCGGGAGCCCACGAGCAGTACTTC. It encodes CASRLAGAHEQYF. The full variable domain, rest sourced from reference TRBV5-1 and TRBJ2-7, is KAGVTQTPRYLIKTRGQQVTLSCSPISGHRSVSWYQQTPGQGLQFLFEYFSETQRNKGNFPGRFSGRQFSNSRSEMNVSTLELGDSALYLCASRLAGAHEQYFGPGTRLTVT.

This clone was picked up a small number of times. The J gene is TRBJ1-2, the V gene TRBV6-1, with D maybe TRBD1 (5 bases). Germline V lookup: CDR1 MNHNS, CDR2 SASEGT. V lost 8 bases and J 4 bases, leaving 17 bases between the germline ends. The CDR3 has 14 amino acids. The CDR3 is CASREQGFLYGYTF. The CDR3 DNA is TGTGCCAGCCGGGAGCAGGGCTTCCTCTATGGCTACACCTTC.

The chain has TRBV12-5 and TRBJ2-7; 7 bases fit TRBD2. CDR3 length: 13 residues. J lost 0 bases, V lost 4 bases, and 0 bases had no gene match. The germline V gene has CDR1 LGHNT and CDR2 FRNRAP. The CDR3 sequence: CASGWGGSYEQYF. DNA for the CDR3: TGTGCTAGTGGTTGGGGGGGCTCCTACGAGCAGTACTTC.

V is TRBV19 and J is TRBJ2-7; tentative D call: TRBD2 (6 bases). This CDR3 region has 14 residues. Germline V gives CDR1 LNHDA, CDR2 SQIVND (reference sequence). Deletions cut 7 bases from V and 1 base from J, with 14 bases between. The CDR3 region is CASTAPGTSYEQYF. CDR3 DNA sequence: TGTGCCAGTACCGCGCCAGGGACTTCCTACGAGCAGTACTTC. Combining the CDR3 with reference TRBV19 and TRBJ2-7 gives the whole variable domain DGGITQSPKYLFRKEGQNVTLSCEQNLNHDAMYWYRQDPGQGLRLIYYSQIVNDFQKGDIAEGYSVSREKKESFPLTVTSAQKNPTAFYLCASTAPGTSYEQYFGPGTRLTVT.

This chain connects TRBV5-4 to TRBJ2-1; 9 nucleotides agree with TRBD1. J was trimmed by 4 bases and V by 5 bases; bases with no gene match: 10. The CDR3 sequence is 16 residues long. CDR1 SGHNT and CDR2 YYREEE come from the germline V gene (reference sequence). CDR3 in amino acids: CASRKTGGIAYNEQFF. The CDR3 nucleotides read TGTGCCAGCAGAAAAACAGGGGGCATTGCATACAATGAGCAGTTCTTC.

The chain links TRBV28 to TRBJ2-7; 12 positions agree with TRBD2. The CDR3 has 13 amino acids. Germline V gene lookup returns CDR1 MDHEN and CDR2 SYDVKM. The ends lost 7 bases at V and 5 bases at J; junction bases unmatched: 3. The CDR3 loop reads CASTSGRANEQYF. In DNA, the CDR3 is TGTGCCAGCACTAGCGGGAGGGCCAACGAGCAGTACTTC. The full variable domain, with the rest looked up from reference TRBV28 and TRBJ2-7, is DVKVTQSSRYLVKRTGEKVFLECVQDMDHENMFWYRQDPGLGLRLIYFSYDVKMKEKGDIPEGYSVSREKKERFSLILESASTNQTSMYLCASTSGRANEQYFGPGTRLTVT.

The DNA for the CDR3 is TGTGCCAGCAGTGGCCATGGTACAGGGGGCGGGGAGACCCAGTACTTC. The encoded protein is CASSGHGTGGGETQYF. The rearrangement uses TRBV6-1 and TRBJ2-5; 9 nucleotides align to TRBD1. Germline CDR1 is MNHNS and CDR2 is SASEGT. This CDR3 has 16 residues. After removal of 4 bases from V and 5 bases from J, the junction contained 11 bases not matched to a gene.

CDR3 residues: CSVEALSNEQFF. The CDR3 DNA reads as TGCAGCGTTGAGGCCCTCAGCAATGAGCAGTTCTTC. V and J are TRBV29-1 and TRBJ2-1; D gene unclear. Trimming pared 3 bases from V and 6 bases from J, leaving 9 bases between. This CDR3 is 12 amino acids long. Germline CDR1 SQVTM, CDR2 ANQGSEA.